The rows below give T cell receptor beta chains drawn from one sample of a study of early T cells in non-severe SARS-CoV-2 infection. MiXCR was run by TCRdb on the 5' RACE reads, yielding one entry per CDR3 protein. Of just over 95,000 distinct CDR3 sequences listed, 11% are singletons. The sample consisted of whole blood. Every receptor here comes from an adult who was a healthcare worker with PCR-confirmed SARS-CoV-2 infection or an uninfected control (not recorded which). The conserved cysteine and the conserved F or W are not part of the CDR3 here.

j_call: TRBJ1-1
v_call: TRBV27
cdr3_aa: ASKVVGTMNTEAF

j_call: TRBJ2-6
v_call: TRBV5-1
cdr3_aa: ASSLDGTGANVLT

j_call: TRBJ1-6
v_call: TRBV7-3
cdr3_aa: ASSLKGPLDSPLH

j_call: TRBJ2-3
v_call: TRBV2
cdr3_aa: ASRASGGASDTQY

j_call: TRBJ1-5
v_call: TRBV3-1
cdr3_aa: ASSQLPGLDQPQH

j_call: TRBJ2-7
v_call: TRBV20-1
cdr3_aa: SARGRSQPYEQY

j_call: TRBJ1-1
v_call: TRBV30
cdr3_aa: AWTKDRVTEAF

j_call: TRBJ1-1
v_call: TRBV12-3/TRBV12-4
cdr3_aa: ASSPWTGARDTEAF

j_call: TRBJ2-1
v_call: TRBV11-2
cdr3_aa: ASSLVSKQF

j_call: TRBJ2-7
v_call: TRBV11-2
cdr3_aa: ASSLGGAGVAYEQY

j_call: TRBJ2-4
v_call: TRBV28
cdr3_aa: ASSPRRQTAAKNIQY

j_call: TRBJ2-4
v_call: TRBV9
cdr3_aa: ASSTPGTGENIQY

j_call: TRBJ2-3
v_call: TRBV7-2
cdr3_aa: AKQGAGDTQY

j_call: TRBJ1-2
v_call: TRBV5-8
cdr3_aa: ASSLGTANPNYGYT

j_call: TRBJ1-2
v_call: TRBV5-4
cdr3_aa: ASSLVWDIPYGYT

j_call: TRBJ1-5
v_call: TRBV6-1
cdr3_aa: ASARGVRQPQH

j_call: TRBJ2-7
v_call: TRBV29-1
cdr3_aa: SVFSGTDSYEQY

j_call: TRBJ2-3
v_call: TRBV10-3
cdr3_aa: AIIRGDGATDTQY

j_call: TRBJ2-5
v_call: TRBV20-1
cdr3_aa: SARGGQGSETQY

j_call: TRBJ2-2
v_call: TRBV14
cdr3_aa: ASSQARWAGELF

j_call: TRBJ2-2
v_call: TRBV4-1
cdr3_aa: ASSLISGTGGIRELF

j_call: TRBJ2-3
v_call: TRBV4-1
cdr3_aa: ASSREISDTQY

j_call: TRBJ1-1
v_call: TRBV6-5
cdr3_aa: ASSYSSGPMDTEAF

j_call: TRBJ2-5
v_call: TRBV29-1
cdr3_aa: SAWDRGQETQY

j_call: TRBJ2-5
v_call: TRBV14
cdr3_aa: ASSQVRRQETQY